The 26 T cell receptor beta chains listed next were all sequenced from one sample in a study of shared clonotypes between healthy human individuals (dated by TCRdb to the early 2020s). Library prep was done by the immunoSEQ multiplex PCR assay. TCRdb holds this immuneACCESS table with in-frame rearrangements only. Some clones are missing; in checked studies, unresolved V genes explain under half, and the rest has no known cause. In this sample the table shows approximately 2.5 million clones, 80% to 95% of which occur a single time. 0.36% of the sample goes to the ten largest clones. Specimen: naive CD4+ T cells from PBMCs. This specimen's cell subset or site label, per the study, means: CD45RA+ positively selected. These receptors were obtained from a man between 18 and 35 years old in good health. Some clones in this sample may be carry-over from other donors' samples.

The CDR3 DNA reads TGCGCCAGCAGGAGGACTAGCGAAGACTGGGATACGCAGTATTTT. Its protein is CASRRTSEDWDTQYF. The chain recombines TRBV10-2 with TRBJ2-3; 9 bases align to TRBD2. Germline V lookup: CDR1 WSHSY, CDR2 SAAADI. With V trimmed by 6 bases and J by 6 bases, 10 bases remained unmatched. The CDR3 length is 15 residues.

The chain is built from TRBV5-1 and TRBJ1-1, with 8 bases that match TRBD1. After removal of 0 bases from V and 11 bases from J, the junction contained 6 bases not matched to a gene. There are 13 residues in the CDR3. Germline CDR1 reads SGHRS; CDR2 reads YFSETQ. CDR3: CASSLGQGRDAFF. The DNA of the CDR3 is TGCGCCAGCAGCTTGGGACAGGGGAGGGATGCTTTCTTT.

The V call is TRBV5-1, the J call TRBJ1-1, with a weak D call TRBD1 (5 bases). V gave up 3 bases and J gave up 3 bases, with 15 bases separating them. The CDR3 loop spans 15 amino acids. The germline V gene encodes CDR1 SGHRS and CDR2 YFSETQ. CDR3 region: CASSSDPGGDTEAFF. The CDR3 DNA sequence: TGCGCCAGCAGCTCCGACCCAGGAGGGGACACTGAAGCTTTCTTT.

This clone was detected a few times. The chain carries TRBV6-1 and TRBJ1-1, with D unclear. The CDR3 runs 14 residues. The V gene lost 2 bases and the J gene lost 0 bases, with 7 bases spanning the gap. Germline assignment: CDR1 MNHNS and CDR2 SASEGT. CDR3 nucleotides: TGTGCCAGCAGTGAAAATTTACTGAACACTGAAGCTTTCTTT. As protein: CASSENLLNTEAFF.

The rearrangement links TRBV28 to TRBJ2-5; D is uncertain. Germline lookup yields CDR1 MDHEN and CDR2 SYDVKM. The germline V and J ends were trimmed by 3 bases and 7 bases, with 15 bases remaining between them. The CDR3 is 14 residues long. The CDR3 bases are TGTGCCAGCAGTTTCGGGCCAGGAACAATGACCCAGTACTTC. This codes for CASSFGPGTMTQYF.

The J gene is TRBJ2-4, the V gene TRBV4-1; no clear D. Germline CDR1 and CDR2: MGHRA and YSYEKL. V lost 3 bases and J lost 2, with 8 bases in between. CDR3 length: 14 residues. CDR3 nucleotides: TGCGCCAGCAGCCATTATGTCCCCAAAAACATTCAGTACTTC. Its translation is CASSHYVPKNIQYF.

A single count supports this clone. The chain is built from TRBV19 and TRBJ2-6, with D tentatively TRBD1 (5 bases). The germline CDR1 and CDR2 sequences are LNHDA and SQIVND (reference sequence). V gave up 5 bases and J gave up 0 bases, with 14 bases separating them. This CDR3 has 17 residues. CDR3 in amino acids: CASSAIQGTSGANVLTF. CDR3 nucleotides: TGTGCCAGTAGTGCAATTCAGGGCACCTCTGGGGCCAACGTCCTGACTTTC.

This rearrangement joins TRBV28 to TRBJ2-7, with D possibly being TRBD2 (6 bases). V lost 6 bases, J lost 2 bases, and 11 bases lay in between. This CDR3 has 13 amino acids. Germline loops: CDR1 MDHEN, CDR2 SYDVKM. The CDR3 here is CASRGRWPYEQYF. CDR3 nucleotides: TGTGCCAGCAGGGGGAGGTGGCCCTACGAGCAGTACTTC.

The sample holds one count of this clone. This chain links TRBV5-1 with TRBJ1-1, with D unclear. Trimming removed 0 bases at V and 1 base at J, with 10 bases between. In germline, CDR1 is SGHRS, CDR2 YFSETQ. The CDR3 sequence is 15 residues long. CDR3 in DNA: TGCGCCAGCAGCTTGGCTTGGGGTTCGAACACTGAAGCTTTCTTT. The encoded protein is CASSLAWGSNTEAFF.

This chain connects TRBV29-1 to TRBJ2-3; D not resolved. CDR1 and CDR2 (germline): SQVTM, ANQGSEA. With 4 bases removed from V and 3 bases from J, the gap between germline ends came to 5 bases. CDR3 size: 11 residues. This chain's CDR3 is CSVGWTDTQYF. DNA for the CDR3: TGCAGCGTTGGTTGGACAGATACGCAGTATTTT.

The genes are TRBV5-6 and TRBJ2-7; perhaps TRBD1 as D (5 bases). This CDR3 region has 14 residues. The ends were cut back, 2 bases at V and 1 base at J, with 10 bases in the middle. CDR1 is SGHDT, CDR2 YYEEEE, per germline. CDR3 amino acids: CASSFIQESYEQYF. CDR3 bases: TGTGCCAGCAGCTTTATACAGGAGTCCTACGAGCAGTACTTC.

The V call is TRBV10-1, the J call TRBJ1-1; D is undetermined. The CDR3 spans 12 residues. Per germline, CDR1 WNHNN and CDR2 SYGVQD (reference sequence). Deletions cut 2 bases from V and 3 bases from J, with 4 bases between. The CDR3 region is CASSEGYTEAFF. The CDR3 region has the DNA TGCGCCAGCAGTGAGGGGTACACTGAAGCTTTCTTT.

Turning to this clone: The same CDR3 also results from other DNA sequences found in this sample. This rearrangement joins TRBV20-1 to TRBJ2-3; D is uncertain. This CDR3 region has 11 residues. Trimming removed 6 bases at V and 2 bases at J, with 6 bases between. In germline, CDR1 is DFQATT, CDR2 SNEGSKA (reference sequence). The DNA for the CDR3 is TGCAGTGCAGCGACCACAGATACGCAGTATTTT. Translation: CSAATTDTQYF.

The chain combines TRBV6-1 with TRBJ2-7; 7 bases fit TRBD1. Germline V gives CDR1 MNHNS, CDR2 SASEGT. This CDR3 is 12 amino acids long. J was trimmed by 4 bases and V by 6 bases; bases with no gene match: 3. The CDR3 region has the DNA TGTGCCAGCAGATGGACAGGTTACGAGCAGTACTTC. This codes for CASRWTGYEQYF.

The chain employs TRBV7-9 and TRBJ1-4, with TRBD1 as a possible D gene (5 bases). Trimming stripped 7 bases from V and 4 bases from J, with 10 bases between. The germline V gene has CDR1 SEHNR and CDR2 FQNEAQ (reference sequence). The CDR3 extends over 13 amino acids. The CDR3 bases are TGTGCCAGCAAAAGGGGAGATAATGAAAAACTGTTTTTT. Translation gives CASKRGDNEKLFF. Filled out from reference TRBV7-9 and TRBJ1-4, the complete variable domain reads DTGVSQNPRHKITKRGQNVTFRCDPISEHNRLYWYRQTLGQGPEFLTYFQNEAQLEKSRLLSDRFSAERPKGSFSTLEIQRTEQGDSAMYLCASKRGDNEKLFFGSGTQLSVL.

This rearrangement joins TRBV28 to TRBJ2-7, with TRBD2 matching over 9 bases. The CDR3 extends over 14 amino acids. CDR1 is MDHEN and CDR2 is SYDVKM in the germline V gene. The ends lost 6 bases at V and 6 bases at J; junction bases unmatched: 9. The CDR3 nucleotides are TGTGCCAGCAGCACCGGGACTAGCCCCCTCGAGCAGTACTTC. Amino acids: CASSTGTSPLEQYF.

This chain uses TRBV15 with TRBJ2-2; TRBD2 aligns across 9 bases. The CDR3 has 18 residues. Germline values: CDR1 LNHNV, CDR2 YYDKDF (reference sequence). V gave up 2 bases and J gave up 3 bases; unmatched junction bases: 10. This CDR3 is CATSRLGQREADTGELFF. DNA of the CDR3: TGTGCCACCAGCAGACTAGGACAGCGGGAGGCCGACACCGGGGAGCTGTTTTTT. The complete variable domain, with remaining parts taken from reference TRBV15 and TRBJ2-2, reads DAMVIQNPRYQVTQFGKPVTLSCSQTLNHNVMYWYQQKSSQAPKLLFHYYDKDFNNEADTPDNFQSRRPNTSFCFLDIRSPGLGDTAMYLCATSRLGQREADTGELFFGEGSRLTVL.

The CDR3 sequence: CASASGQGGRGYTF. The CDR3 DNA follows: TGTGCCAGCGCCTCGGGACAGGGGGGCCGCGGCTACACCTTC. The rearrangement joins TRBV7-9 to TRBJ1-2, with 11 bases lining up with TRBD1. V gave up 8 bases and J gave up 8 bases; unmatched junction bases: 10. Germline CDR1 SEHNR, CDR2 FQNEAQ (reference sequence). The CDR3 covers 14 residues.

The chain uses TRBV28 and TRBJ2-2, with TRBD2 identical over 14 bases. The CDR3 has 19 residues. CDR1 is MDHEN and CDR2 is SYDVKM in the germline V gene. After removal of 5 bases from V and 3 bases from J, the junction contained 11 bases not matched to a gene. This CDR3 is CASSPIGLAGGADTGELFF. CDR3 coding DNA: TGTGCCAGCAGTCCCATAGGACTAGCGGGAGGTGCGGACACCGGGGAGCTGTTTTTT.

This sequence joins TRBV19 and TRBJ1-5, with D unresolved. The CDR3 is made up of 16 amino acids. With 7 bases removed from V and 0 bases from J, the gap between germline ends came to 16 bases. Germline CDR1 reads LNHDA; CDR2 reads SQIVND (reference sequence). CDR3 nucleotide sequence: TGTGCCAGTACCCCACGGGTCTCAAATAGCAATCAGCCCCAGCATTTT. Amino acid sequence: CASTPRVSNSNQPQHF.

The genes are TRBV6-1 and TRBJ2-3; a possible D gene is TRBD1 (6 bases). The CDR3 spans 16 residues. V lost 2 bases and J 4 bases, leaving 16 bases between the germline ends. The germline CDR1 and CDR2 sequences are MNHNS and SASEGT. CDR3 coding DNA: TGTGCCAGCAGTGAAAACCCCACAGGGCGGTCAGATACGCAGTATTTT. Translating gives CASSENPTGRSDTQYF.

CDR3 protein: CASSLDVREQFF. The CDR3 nucleotides read TGTGCCAGCAGCTTAGATGTCAGGGAGCAGTTCTTC. The chain couples TRBV7-9 to TRBJ2-1; the D is unclear. Trimming left V 1 base short and J 10 bases short, with 8 bases between. Germline CDR1 SEHNR, CDR2 FQNEAQ (reference sequence). CDR3 size: 12 residues.

The chain carries TRBV5-1 and TRBJ2-3; TRBD2 matches at 9 bases. From germline, CDR1 is SGHRS and CDR2 YFSETQ. After removal of 4 bases from V and 6 bases from J, the junction contained 12 bases not matched to a gene. The CDR3 contains 16 residues. The CDR3 is CASSMMLAGSSDTQYF. For the CDR3, the DNA is TGCGCCAGCAGCATGATGCTAGCGGGGAGCAGTGATACGCAGTATTTT.

The rearrangement links TRBV2 to TRBJ1-3; 11 nucleotides match TRBD1. With V trimmed by 5 bases and J by 6 bases, 3 bases remained unmatched. The length of the CDR3 is 14 residues. Per the germline V gene, CDR1 is SNHLY and CDR2 is FYNNEI. The CDR3 sequence: CASSLGQGENTIYF. Here the CDR3 DNA reads TGTGCCAGCAGTCTGGGACAGGGGGAAAACACCATATATTTT.

A single count supports this clone. J is TRBJ1-2 and V is TRBV28, with a possible D match to TRBD1 (5 bases). The germline gives CDR1 MDHEN, CDR2 SYDVKM. Trimming took 3 bases from V and 5 from J, leaving 16 bases between them. CDR3 size: 15 residues. Written as DNA, the CDR3 is TGTGCCAGCAGTTTGGGAGGAGGAGGGGATTATGGCTACACCTTC. It codes for CASSLGGGGDYGYTF.

The chain joins TRBV7-6 to TRBJ2-5; D is perhaps TRBD2 (6 bases). The V and J ends lost 4 bases and 5 bases respectively, with 11 bases between them. This CDR3 comprises 13 residues. The germline V gene encodes CDR1 SGHVS and CDR2 FNYEAQ. The CDR3 protein is CASSSGVGETQYF. CDR3 DNA: TGTGCCAGCAGCTCGGGAGTCGGGGAGACCCAGTACTTC.